This T cell receptor beta chain emerged from a study of cytomegalovirus exposure and HLA in healthy donors. Trimming took off 0 bases at V and 10 bases at J, with 18 bases between the two ends. The CDR3 has 15 amino acids. CDR1 and CDR2 from the germline V gene are LGHNA and YSLEER. Concerning this clone itself: Its specificity is unknown.

PCR was performed using 60 Vbeta and 13 Jbeta primers. Clones were sequenced by immunoSEQ multiplex PCR, and TCRdb holds only the in-frame ones, with some missing. This table has 53,000 or so clones, under 80% appearing once. The study, taken as a whole, reports: TCR beta V segments were, for the most part, productive about 87% or about 30% of the time in an earlier analysis.

This rearrangement joins TRBV4-3 to TRBJ1-1; no clear D gene. Sequenced sample: PBMCs. This clonotype was obtained from a man between 25 and 39 years old in good health and CMV-seropositive. The CDR3 here is CASSQDFGVRRVAFF. As DNA, the CDR3 is TGCGCCAGCAGCCAAGATTTCGGGGTTCGCCGCGTAGCTTTCTTT.